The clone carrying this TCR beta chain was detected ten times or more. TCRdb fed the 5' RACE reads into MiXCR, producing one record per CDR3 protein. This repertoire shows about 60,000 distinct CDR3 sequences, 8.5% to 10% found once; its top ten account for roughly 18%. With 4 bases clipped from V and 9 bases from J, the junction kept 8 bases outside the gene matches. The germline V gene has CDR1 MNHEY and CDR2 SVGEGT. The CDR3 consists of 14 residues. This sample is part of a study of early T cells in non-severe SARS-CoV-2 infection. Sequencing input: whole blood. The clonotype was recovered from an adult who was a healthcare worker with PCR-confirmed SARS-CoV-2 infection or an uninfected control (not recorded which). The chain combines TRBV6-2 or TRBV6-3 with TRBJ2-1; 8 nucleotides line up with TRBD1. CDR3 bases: TGTGCCAGCAGTTGGGGCTTCGGACAGGGTGAGCAGTTCTTC. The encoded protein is CASSWGFGQGEQFF.